The TCR beta chain described here comes from a study of neurological immune-mediated disorders. The study's findings and limits: The multiple sclerosis repertoire cluster was not associated with any clinical or MRI feature. HTLV-1-associated myelopathy had the most TCR clonal expansion, whereas multiple sclerosis had the least (lower than in healthy controls).

Synthesis of cDNA was performed by 5'RACE using 10-nucleotide random UMIs. TCRdb called the 5' RACE reads again in MiXCR, with one record for every CDR3 protein. Altogether tens of thousands of distinct CDR3 sequences are present, about 4.2% being singletons, with the ten largest covering 1% to 1.5%. This clonotype came up many times. Its antigen is not identified. Germline assignment: CDR1 LGHNA and CDR2 YSLEER. Trimming removed 0 bases from V and 7 bases from J, with 10 bases in between. CDR3 size: 14 residues. For the unsorted libraries, 2 million PBMCs stored at -80 C served as input. Sequenced: PBMCs. The chain carries TRBV4-3 and TRBJ2-1, with D possibly being TRBD1 (6 bases). The sequence derives from a man aged 25 to 40 with multiple sclerosis. CDR3 sequence reads: CASSQDYRENEQFF. Here the CDR3 DNA reads TGCGCCAGCAGCCAAGATTACAGGGAAAATGAGCAGTTCTTC.